This T cell receptor (beta chain) was identified in a study of OX40 agonist ivuxolimab in advanced cancers. Study findings and constraints: The study found among the lowest clonal expansion in partial responders at 0.1-3.0 mg/kg.

As concerns this clone: Its antigen remains unidentified.

CDR1 LNHDA and CDR2 SQIVND come from the germline V gene (reference sequence). This CDR3 comprises 12 residues. V was shortened by 1 base and J by 7 bases, with 7 bases between the two germline ends. Profiled with immunoSEQ multiplex PCR; TCRdb holds only in-frame clones, not every one. The repertoire holds approximately 65,000 clones, with around 89% as singletons. The sample consisted of CD4+ or CD8+ T cells sorted from blood, taken in a trial of the OX40 agonist ivuxolimab. The genes are TRBV19 and TRBJ1-2, with D hard to call. This receptor was identified in an adult with an advanced solid tumor such as melanoma, head and neck, liver or kidney cancer. This CDR3 is CASSIGKGGYTF. The CDR3 region has the DNA TGTGCCAGTAGTATAGGGAAGGGTGGCTACACCTTC. Full variable domain (missing parts from reference TRBV19 and TRBJ1-2): DGGITQSPKYLFRKEGQNVTLSCEQNLNHDAMYWYRQDPGQGLRLIYYSQIVNDFQKGDIAEGYSVSREKKESFPLTVTSAQKNPTAFYLCASSIGKGGYTFGSGTRLTVV.